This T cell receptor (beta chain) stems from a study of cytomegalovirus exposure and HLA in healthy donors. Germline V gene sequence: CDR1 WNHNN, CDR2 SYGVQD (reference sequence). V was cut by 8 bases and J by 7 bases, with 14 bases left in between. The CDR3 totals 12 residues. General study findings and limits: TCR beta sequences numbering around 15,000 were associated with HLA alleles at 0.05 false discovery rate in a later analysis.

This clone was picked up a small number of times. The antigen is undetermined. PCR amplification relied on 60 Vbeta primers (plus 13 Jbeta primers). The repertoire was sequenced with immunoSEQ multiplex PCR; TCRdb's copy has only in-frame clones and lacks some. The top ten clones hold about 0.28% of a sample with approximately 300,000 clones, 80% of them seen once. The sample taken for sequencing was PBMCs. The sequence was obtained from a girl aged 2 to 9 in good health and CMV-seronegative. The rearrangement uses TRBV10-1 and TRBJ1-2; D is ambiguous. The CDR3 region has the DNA TGCGCCAGCGGCCAACGGTGGGCTGGCTACACCTTC. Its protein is CASGQRWAGYTF.